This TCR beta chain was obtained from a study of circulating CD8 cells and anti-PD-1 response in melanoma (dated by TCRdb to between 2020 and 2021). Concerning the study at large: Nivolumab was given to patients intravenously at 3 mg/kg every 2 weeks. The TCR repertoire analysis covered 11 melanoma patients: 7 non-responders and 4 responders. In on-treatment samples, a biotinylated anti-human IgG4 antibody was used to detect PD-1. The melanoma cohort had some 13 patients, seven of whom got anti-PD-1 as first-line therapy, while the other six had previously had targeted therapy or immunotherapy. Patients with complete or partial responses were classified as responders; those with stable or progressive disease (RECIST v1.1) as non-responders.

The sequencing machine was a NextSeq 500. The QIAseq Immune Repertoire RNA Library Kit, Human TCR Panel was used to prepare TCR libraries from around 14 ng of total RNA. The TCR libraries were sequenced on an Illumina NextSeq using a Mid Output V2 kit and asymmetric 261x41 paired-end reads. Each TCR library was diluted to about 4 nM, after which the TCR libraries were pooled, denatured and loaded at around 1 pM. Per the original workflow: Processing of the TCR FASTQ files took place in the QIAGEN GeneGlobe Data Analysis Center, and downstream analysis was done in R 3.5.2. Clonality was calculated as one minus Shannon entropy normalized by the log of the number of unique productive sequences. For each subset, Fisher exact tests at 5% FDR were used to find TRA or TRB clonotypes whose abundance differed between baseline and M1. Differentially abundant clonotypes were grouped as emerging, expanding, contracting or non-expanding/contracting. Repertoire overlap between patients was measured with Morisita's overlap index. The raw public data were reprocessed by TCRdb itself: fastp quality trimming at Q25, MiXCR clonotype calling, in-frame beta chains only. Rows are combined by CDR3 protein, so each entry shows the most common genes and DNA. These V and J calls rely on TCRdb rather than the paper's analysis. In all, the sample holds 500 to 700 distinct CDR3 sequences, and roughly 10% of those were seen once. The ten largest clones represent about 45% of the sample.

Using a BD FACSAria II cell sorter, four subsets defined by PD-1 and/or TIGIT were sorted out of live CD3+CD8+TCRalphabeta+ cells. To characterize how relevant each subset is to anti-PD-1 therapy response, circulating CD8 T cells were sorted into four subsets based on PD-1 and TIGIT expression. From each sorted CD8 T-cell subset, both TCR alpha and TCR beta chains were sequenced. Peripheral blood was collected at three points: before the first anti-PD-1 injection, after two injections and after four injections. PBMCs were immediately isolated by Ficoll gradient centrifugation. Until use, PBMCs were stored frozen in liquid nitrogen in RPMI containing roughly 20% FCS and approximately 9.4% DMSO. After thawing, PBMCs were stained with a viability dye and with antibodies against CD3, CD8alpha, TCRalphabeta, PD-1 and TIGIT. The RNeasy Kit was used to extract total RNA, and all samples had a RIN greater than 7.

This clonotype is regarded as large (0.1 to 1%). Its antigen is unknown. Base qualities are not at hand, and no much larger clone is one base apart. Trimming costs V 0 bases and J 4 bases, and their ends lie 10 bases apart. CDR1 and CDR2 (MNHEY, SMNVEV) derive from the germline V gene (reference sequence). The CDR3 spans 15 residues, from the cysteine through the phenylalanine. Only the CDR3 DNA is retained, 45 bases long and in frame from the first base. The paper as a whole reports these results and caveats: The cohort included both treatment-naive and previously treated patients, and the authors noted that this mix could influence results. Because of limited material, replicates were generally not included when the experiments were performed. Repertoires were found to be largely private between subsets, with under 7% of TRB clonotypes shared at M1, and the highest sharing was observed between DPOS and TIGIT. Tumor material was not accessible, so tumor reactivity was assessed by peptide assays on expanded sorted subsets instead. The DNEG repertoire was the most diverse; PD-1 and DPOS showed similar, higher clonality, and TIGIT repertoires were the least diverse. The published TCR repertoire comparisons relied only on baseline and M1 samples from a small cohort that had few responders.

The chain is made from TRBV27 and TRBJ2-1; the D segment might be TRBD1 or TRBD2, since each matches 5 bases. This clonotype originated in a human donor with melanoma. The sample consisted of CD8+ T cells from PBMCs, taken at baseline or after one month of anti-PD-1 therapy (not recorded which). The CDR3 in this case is CASSLSARGYNEQFF. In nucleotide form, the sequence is TGTGCCAGCAGTTTATCAGCGAGGGGATACAATGAGCAGTTCTTC.